One sample yielded the 32 T cell receptor beta chains listed below, sequenced in a study of T cell responses to AZD1222 COVID-19 vaccine. Here immunoSEQ multiplex PCR was the method, and the copy in TCRdb shows in-frame clones only, minus some. The data hold more than 150,000 clones, with under 95% observed a single time. This specimen was peripheral blood, taken 28 days after the second AZD1222 dose. These receptors all stem from an adult who received the AZD1222 COVID-19 vaccine.

The gene calls are TRBV19 and TRBJ1-4, with D possibly matching TRBD1 (5 bases). CDR1 LNHDA and CDR2 SQIVND come from the germline V gene (reference sequence). Trimming left V 7 bases short and J 6 bases short, with 12 bases between. The CDR3 runs 13 residues. CDR3 nucleotides: TGTGCCAGTAAGGGGATTGTGGATGAAAAACTGTTTTTT. Protein product: CASKGIVDEKLFF.

The rearrangement links TRBV29-1 to TRBJ2-7, with 10 bases identical to TRBD1. This CDR3 region has 15 residues. V was pared by 6 bases and J by 3 bases, with 11 bases of the junction left unmatched. The germline gives CDR1 SQVTM, CDR2 ANQGSEA. In DNA form, the CDR3 reads TGCAGCGTACGGACAGGGGGTATCTCCCTCTACGAGCAGTACTTC. Amino acid sequence: CSVRTGGISLYEQYF.

There are a few counts of this clone. V and J are TRBV19 and TRBJ1-2, with a tentative D call TRBD1 (6 bases). In germline, CDR1 is LNHDA, CDR2 SQIVND (reference sequence). V was trimmed by 4 bases and J by 8 bases, leaving 23 bases between them. This CDR3 spans 16 amino acids. The CDR3 region is CASSTEGTRSLGGYTF. Written as DNA, the CDR3 is TGTGCCAGTAGTACAGAGGGGACAAGGTCCTTGGGGGGCTACACCTTC.

The CDR3 sequence: CASSQPTSGHYNEQFF. CDR3 DNA sequence: TGTGCCAGCAGCCAACCGACTAGCGGGCATTACAATGAGCAGTTCTTC. The chain joins TRBV4-2 to TRBJ2-1, with 10 bases identical to TRBD2. The CDR3 sequence is 16 residues long. V was clipped by 2 bases and J by 4 bases; unmatched bases: 5. Germline CDR1 reads LGHNA; CDR2 reads YNFKEQ.

The gene calls are TRBV29-1 and TRBJ1-2; TRBD1 matches 7 bases. Per the germline V gene, CDR1 is SQVTM and CDR2 is ANQGSEA. J was trimmed by 3 bases and V by 3 bases; bases with no gene match: 1. CDR3 length equals 12 residues. The CDR3 loop is CSVDGTDYGYTF. CDR3 nucleotides: TGCAGCGTTGATGGGACAGACTATGGCTACACCTTC.

The chain uses TRBV7-9 and TRBJ1-1; D gene unclear. The CDR3 covers 13 residues. V lost 1 base and J lost 1, with 4 bases in between. Looked up from germline, CDR1 is SEHNR and CDR2 is FQNEAQ (reference sequence). The CDR3 sequence is CASSLGTNTEAFF. CDR3 DNA sequence: TGTGCCAGCAGCTTAGGAACGAACACTGAAGCTTTCTTT.

This chain connects TRBV7-2 to TRBJ2-1; 9 nucleotides align to TRBD2. The CDR3 runs 16 residues. Germline loops: CDR1 SGHTA, CDR2 FQGNSA. V was clipped by 2 bases and J by 5 bases; unmatched bases: 7. CDR3 region: CASSLRQLAGNNEQFF. As DNA, the CDR3 is TGTGCCAGCAGCTTAAGGCAGCTAGCGGGGAACAATGAGCAGTTCTTC.

J is TRBJ2-1 and V is TRBV5-1; 10 bases agree with TRBD2. Losses at the gene ends were 3 bases for V and 2 bases for J; bases not matched to a gene: 2. This CDR3 spans 15 amino acids. The germline V gene encodes CDR1 SGHRS and CDR2 YFSETQ. DNA of the CDR3: TGCGCCAGCAGCTCAAGCGGGGGGGCCTACAATGAGCAGTTCTTC. Amino acids: CASSSSGGAYNEQFF.

This sequence joins TRBV11-2 and TRBJ2-7; D unclear. V shed 1 base and J shed 4 bases, with 8 bases lying between them. CDR1 SGHAT and CDR2 FQNNGV come from the germline V gene. The CDR3 has 13 residues. CDR3 amino acids: CASSLGALYEQYF. The CDR3 nucleotides are TGTGCCAGCAGCTTAGGGGCACTTTACGAGCAGTACTTC. The whole variable domain, remainder taken from reference TRBV11-2 and TRBJ2-7, is EAGVAQSPRYKIIEKRQSVAFWCNPISGHATLYWYQQILGQGPKLLIQFQNNGVVDDSQLPKDRFSAERLKGVDSTLKIQPAKLEDSAVYLCASSLGALYEQYFGPGTRLTVT.

This rearrangement joins TRBV18 to TRBJ1-5; D is unclear. V was pared by 3 bases and J by 7 bases, with 10 bases between. Germline V gene data show CDR1 as KGHSH and CDR2 as LQKENI. The CDR3 runs to 13 residues. The DNA for the CDR3 is TGTGCCAGCTCACCGGAGCGGGCCCAGCCCCAGCATTTT. This encodes CASSPERAQPQHF.

The chain employs TRBV19 and TRBJ1-5; D remains unclear. The V gene's germline CDR1 is LNHDA and CDR2 SQIVND (reference sequence). CDR3 length: 12 residues. The germline V and J ends were trimmed by 7 bases and 9 bases, with 13 bases remaining between them. The CDR3: CASTSAFGPQHF. The CDR3, as DNA: TGTGCCAGTACCTCTGCTTTTGGGCCCCAGCATTTT.

CDR3 region: CASSLAQGAAEAFF. DNA for the CDR3: TGTGCCAGCAGCTTAGCTCAGGGGGCGGCTGAAGCTTTCTTT. V and J are TRBV7-9 and TRBJ1-1; 8 positions match TRBD1. The V segment lost 0 bases and the J segment 6 bases; nucleotides outside the gene matches: 3. The CDR3 is 14 amino acids. From germline, CDR1 is SEHNR and CDR2 FQNEAQ (reference sequence). Variable domain in full (rest from reference TRBV7-9 and TRBJ1-1): DTGVSQNPRHKITKRGQNVTFRCDPISEHNRLYWYRQTLGQGPEFLTYFQNEAQLEKSRLLSDRFSAERPKGSFSTLEIQRTEQGDSAMYLCASSLAQGAAEAFFGQGTRLTVV.

This chain links TRBV13 with TRBJ2-1; 8 bases are a match to TRBD2. CDR1 is PRHDT and CDR2 is FYEKMQ in the germline V gene (reference sequence). V trimming: 5 bases; J trimming: 0 bases; junction bases outside the gene matches: 9. This CDR3 is built from 17 residues. In nucleotides, the CDR3 is TGTGCCAGCAGCGAAGTGGCGGGGGGAACCTCCTACAATGAGCAGTTCTTC. Protein sequence: CASSEVAGGTSYNEQFF.

The chain links TRBV7-9 to TRBJ2-5, with 7 bases lining up with TRBD2. The V gene's germline CDR1 is SEHNR and CDR2 FQNEAQ (reference sequence). This CDR3 spans 16 amino acids. J lost 1 base, V lost 5 bases, and 10 bases had no gene match. The CDR3 is CASSTLGSGAQETQYF. CDR3 sequence (DNA): TGTGCCAGCAGCACTTTGGGGAGCGGGGCCCAAGAGACCCAGTACTTC.

This chain uses TRBV6-4 with TRBJ1-5; D is unclear. Germline CDR1 is MRHNA and CDR2 is SNTAGT. This CDR3 has 16 residues. Deletions cut 2 bases from V and 0 bases from J, with 11 bases between. CDR3 nucleotide sequence: TGTGCCAGCAGTGACCTAGGGTTAGGTAGCAATCAGCCCCAGCATTTT. This sequence encodes CASSDLGLGSNQPQHF.

V and J are TRBV7-2 and TRBJ1-5; 9 bases map to TRBD1. Trimming took 0 bases from V and 6 from J; bases not matched to a gene: 3. Germline-derived CDR1 and CDR2 are SGHTA and FQGNSA. This CDR3 has 15 amino acids. CDR3 in DNA: TGTGCCAGCAGCTTAGCACAGGGGGCTGGTCAGCCCCAGCATTTT. Translation gives CASSLAQGAGQPQHF.

This chain joins TRBV7-2 and TRBJ1-2, with D possibly matching TRBD1 (5 bases). Germline V gives CDR1 SGHTA, CDR2 FQGNSA. This CDR3 contains 14 residues. Between the trimmed V and J ends, which lost 5 bases and 8 bases, there was a span of 18 bases. CDR3 bases: TGTGCCAGCAGCCCCGCGGGGGGGACGGGGGGCTACACCTTC. Protein sequence: CASSPAGGTGGYTF.

This chain connects TRBV10-2 to TRBJ2-7; TRBD1 matches at 9 bases. The V gene's germline CDR1 is WSHSY and CDR2 SAAADI. This CDR3 spans 14 amino acids. Germline trimming cut 7 bases from V and 5 bases from J; bases unmatched to any gene: 9. In DNA form, the CDR3 reads TGCGCCAGCAAAACGGGACAGGGCGGGAACGAGCAGTACTTC. Translation gives CASKTGQGGNEQYF.

The genes are TRBV18 and TRBJ1-1; D is unresolved. This CDR3 is 17 amino acids long. V dropped 6 bases and J dropped 4 bases, with 24 bases sitting between them. Germline CDR1 reads KGHSH; CDR2 reads LQKENI. This CDR3 is CASSSNGVVGSPTEAFF. CDR3 DNA sequence: TGTGCCAGCTCTTCCAACGGGGTAGTGGGATCACCCACTGAAGCTTTCTTT. The variable domain in full, with the rest retrieved from reference TRBV18 and TRBJ1-1, is NAGVMQNPRHLVRRRGQEARLRCSPMKGHSHVYWYRQLPEEGLKFMVYLQKENIIDESGMPKERFSAEFPKEGPSILRIQQVVRGDSAAYFCASSSNGVVGSPTEAFFGQGTRLTVV.

The chain links TRBV11-1 to TRBJ1-1; possible D gene TRBD1, 5 bases. Trimming took 2 bases from V and 6 from J, leaving 10 bases between them. The CDR3 runs to 13 residues. Germline V gene data show CDR1 as SGHAT and CDR2 as FQDESV (reference sequence). The CDR3 loop reads CASSLMRGAEAFF. For the CDR3, the DNA is TGTGCCAGCAGCTTAATGCGGGGGGCTGAAGCTTTCTTT.

The rearrangement uses TRBV3-1 (or the pseudogene TRBV3-2) and TRBJ1-2; D unclear. The CDR3 is 12 residues long. Deletions cut 0 bases from V and 1 base from J, with 0 bases between. Germline CDR1 and CDR2: LGHDT and YNNKEL (reference sequence). The CDR3 region has the DNA TGTGCCAGCAGCCAAGATAACTATGGCTACACCTTC. Amino acids: CASSQDNYGYTF.

V gene TRBV7-9 combines with J gene TRBJ1-2; 10 positions match TRBD1. Trimming at V came to 2 bases and at J to 6 bases, leaving 9 bases not matched to a gene. Germline V gives CDR1 SEHNR, CDR2 FQNEAQ (reference sequence). This CDR3 has 16 amino acids. The CDR3 DNA reads TGTGCCAGCAGCTTACAGCTCGGGACAGGGGAAGATGGCTACACCTTC. As protein: CASSLQLGTGEDGYTF.

This chain links TRBV9 with TRBJ2-6; the D gene could be TRBD1 or TRBD2 (7 bases each). Germline V gene lookup returns CDR1 SGDLS and CDR2 YYNGEE. V lost 0 bases and J lost 2, with 12 bases in between. The CDR3 contains 17 residues. This CDR3 reads CASSVGQGGAGANVLTF. The CDR3 bases are TGTGCCAGCAGCGTAGGCCAGGGGGGGGCTGGGGCCAACGTCCTGACTTTC.

This sequence joins TRBV12-3 or TRBV12-4 and TRBJ2-7, with D uncertain. With 2 bases removed from V and 6 bases from J, the gap between germline ends came to 11 bases. This CDR3 has 13 residues. This CDR3 is CASSLTAGREQYF. For the CDR3, the DNA is TGTGCCAGCAGTTTAACGGCAGGCCGCGAGCAGTACTTC.

This chain connects TRBV7-2 to TRBJ2-7; 13 bases align to TRBD2. The germline CDR1 and CDR2 sequences are SGHTA and FQGNSA. V dropped 5 bases and J dropped 0; count of bases not matched to a gene: 4. This CDR3 comprises 16 residues. The CDR3 is CASSPGLAGASYEQYF. The CDR3 DNA reads as TGTGCCAGCAGCCCCGGACTAGCGGGGGCCTCCTACGAGCAGTACTTC.

This chain joins TRBV30 and TRBJ1-5; D not resolved. CDR1 GTSNPN and CDR2 SVGIG come from the germline V gene (reference sequence). The CDR3 is 16 residues long. V lost 2 bases and J lost 1, with 15 bases in between. The CDR3 region is CAWSTRARWSNQPQHF. CDR3 sequence (DNA): TGTGCCTGGAGTACCCGGGCCAGGTGGAGCAATCAGCCCCAGCATTTT.

CDR3 nucleotide sequence: TGTGCCAGTAGGGGGTTGAAAGGAGGGGCCAACGTCCTGACTTTC. It yields the protein CASRGLKGGANVLTF. The V and J genes are TRBV19 and TRBJ2-6; D gene unclear. In germline, CDR1 is LNHDA, CDR2 SQIVND (reference sequence). The CDR3 has 15 residues. The V and J ends lost 6 bases and 4 bases respectively, with 13 bases between them.

The V call is TRBV6-5, the J call TRBJ1-3; no clear D. V was shortened by 0 bases and J by 0 bases, with 6 bases between the two germline ends. The CDR3 length is 15 residues. Germline CDR1 is MNHEY and CDR2 is SVGAGI. This CDR3 is CASSYSPDSGNTIYF. DNA for the CDR3: TGTGCCAGCAGTTACTCGCCTGACTCTGGAAACACCATATATTTT.

This sequence joins TRBV19 and TRBJ1-6; 7 positions agree with TRBD1. The germline CDR1 and CDR2 sequences are LNHDA and SQIVND (reference sequence). V was clipped by 5 bases and J by 7 bases; unmatched bases: 8. This CDR3 has 15 residues. The CDR3 DNA sequence: TGTGCCAGTAGTGCCCTGACAGGGTGGAATTCACCCCTCCACTTT. Translated: CASSALTGWNSPLHF. The variable domain in full, completed from reference TRBV19 and TRBJ1-6, reads DGGITQSPKYLFRKEGQNVTLSCEQNLNHDAMYWYRQDPGQGLRLIYYSQIVNDFQKGDIAEGYSVSREKKESFPLTVTSAQKNPTAFYLCASSALTGWNSPLHFGNGTRLTVT.

V and J are TRBV5-4 and TRBJ2-1; TRBD2 might be the D (6 bases). CDR3 length: 14 amino acids. The germline V gene has CDR1 SGHNT and CDR2 YYREEE (reference sequence). Trimming left V 5 bases short and J 6 bases short, with 15 bases between. The CDR3 here is CASSSPGTLNEQFF. CDR3 bases: TGTGCCAGCAGTTCCCCCGGGACTCTCAATGAGCAGTTCTTC. The full variable domain, its missing parts supplied by reference TRBV5-4 and TRBJ2-1, is ETGVTQSPTHLIKTRGQQVTLRCSSQSGHNTVSWYQQALGQGPQFIFQYYREEENGRGNFPPRFSGLQFPNYSSELNVNALELDDSALYLCASSSPGTLNEQFFGPGTRLTVL.

V gene TRBV7-9 combines with J gene TRBJ1-4; no firm D call. V was trimmed by 5 bases and J by 7 bases, leaving 11 bases between them. CDR1 and CDR2 from the germline V gene are SEHNR and FQNEAQ (reference sequence). CDR3 length: 13 residues. The CDR3 region has the DNA TGTGCCAGCAGCCCTACCCGGATTGAAAAACTGTTTTTT. Encoded protein: CASSPTRIEKLFF.

The chain recombines TRBV6-4 with TRBJ2-6, with 7 bases that match TRBD2. In germline, CDR1 is MRHNA, CDR2 SNTAGT. V trimming: 4 bases; J trimming: 3 bases; junction bases outside the gene matches: 6. CDR3 length: 16 residues. The CDR3 region is CASSGGEGSGANVLTF. CDR3 sequence (DNA): TGTGCCAGCAGTGGAGGGGAGGGGAGTGGGGCCAACGTCCTGACTTTC.